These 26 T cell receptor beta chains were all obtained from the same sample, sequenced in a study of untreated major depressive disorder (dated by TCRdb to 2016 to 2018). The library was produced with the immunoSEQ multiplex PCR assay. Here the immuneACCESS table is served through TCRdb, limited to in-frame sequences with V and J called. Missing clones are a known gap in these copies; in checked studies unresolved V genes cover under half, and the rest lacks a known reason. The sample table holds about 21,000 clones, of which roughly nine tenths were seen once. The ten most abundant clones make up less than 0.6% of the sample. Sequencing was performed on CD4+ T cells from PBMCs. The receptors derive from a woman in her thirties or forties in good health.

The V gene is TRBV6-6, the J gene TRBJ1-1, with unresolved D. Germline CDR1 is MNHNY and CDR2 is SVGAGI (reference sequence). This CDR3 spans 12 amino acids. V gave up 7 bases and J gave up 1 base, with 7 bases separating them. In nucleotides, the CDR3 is TGTGCCAGCACGTTGGGGAACACTGAAGCTTTCTTT. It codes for CASTLGNTEAFF.

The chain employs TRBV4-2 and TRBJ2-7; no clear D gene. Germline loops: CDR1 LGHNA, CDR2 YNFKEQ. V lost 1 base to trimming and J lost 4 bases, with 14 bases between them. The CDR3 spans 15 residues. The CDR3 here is CASSQGLALGYEQYF. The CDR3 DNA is TGTGCCAGCAGCCAAGGGCTTGCCCTGGGGTACGAGCAGTACTTC.

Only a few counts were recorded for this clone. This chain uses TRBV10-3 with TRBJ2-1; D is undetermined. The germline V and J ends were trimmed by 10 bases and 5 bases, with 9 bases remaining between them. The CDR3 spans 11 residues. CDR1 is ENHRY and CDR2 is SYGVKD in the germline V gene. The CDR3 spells CATTSDNEQFF. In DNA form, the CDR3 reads TGTGCCACTACTTCCGACAATGAGCAGTTCTTC.

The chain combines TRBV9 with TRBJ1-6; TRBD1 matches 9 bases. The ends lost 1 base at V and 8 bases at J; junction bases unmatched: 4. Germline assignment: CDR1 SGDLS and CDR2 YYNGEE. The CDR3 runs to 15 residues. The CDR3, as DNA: TGTGCCAGCAGCGTAAACACAGGGGGCTATTCACCCCTCCACTTT. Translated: CASSVNTGGYSPLHF. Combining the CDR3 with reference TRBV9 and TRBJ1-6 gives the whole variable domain DSGVTQTPKHLITATGQRVTLRCSPRSGDLSVYWYQQSLDQGLQFLIQYYNGEERAKGNILERFSAQQFPDLHSELNLSSLELGDSALYFCASSVNTGGYSPLHFGNGTRLTVT.

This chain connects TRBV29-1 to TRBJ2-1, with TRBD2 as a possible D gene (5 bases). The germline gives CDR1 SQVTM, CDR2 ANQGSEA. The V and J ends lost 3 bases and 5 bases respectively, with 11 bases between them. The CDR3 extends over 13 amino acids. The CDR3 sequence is CSVETTRNNEQFF. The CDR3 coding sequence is TGCAGCGTTGAGACTACAAGAAACAATGAGCAGTTCTTC.

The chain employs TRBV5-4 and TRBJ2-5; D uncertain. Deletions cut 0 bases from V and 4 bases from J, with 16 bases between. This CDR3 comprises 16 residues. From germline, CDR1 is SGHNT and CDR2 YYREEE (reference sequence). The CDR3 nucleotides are TGTGCCAGCAGCTTGGAGAGAGGTCACGGACCAGAGACCCAGTACTTC. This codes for CASSLERGHGPETQYF.

CDR3 sequence: CASSCGDHSYEQYV. CDR3 coding DNA: TGTGCCAGCAGTTGTGGGGACCACTCCTACGAGCAGTACGTC. This sequence joins TRBV6-5 and TRBJ2-7; D possibly matches TRBD1 or TRBD2 (5 bases each). V was trimmed by 4 bases and J by 0 bases, leaving 10 bases between them. The length of the CDR3 is 14 residues. Germline CDR1 and CDR2: MNHEY and SVGAGI.

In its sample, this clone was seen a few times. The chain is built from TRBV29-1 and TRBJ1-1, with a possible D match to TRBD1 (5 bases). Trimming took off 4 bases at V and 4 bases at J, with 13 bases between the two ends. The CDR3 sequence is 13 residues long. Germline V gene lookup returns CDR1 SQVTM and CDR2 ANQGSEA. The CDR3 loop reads CSVGNWGGTEAFF. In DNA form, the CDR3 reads TGCAGCGTTGGTAATTGGGGCGGCACTGAAGCTTTCTTT.

CDR3 in DNA: TGTGCCAGAAGCTTGAGAGGGGTCGGGAGGCCGTACACCGGGGAGCTGTTTTTT. It yields the protein CARSLRGVGRPYTGELFF. V and J are TRBV5-3 and TRBJ2-2; 7 positions agree with TRBD2. TRBV5-3 falls under the ORF class, with uncertain function. This CDR3 has 18 residues. J was trimmed by 3 bases and V by 1 base; bases with no gene match: 12.

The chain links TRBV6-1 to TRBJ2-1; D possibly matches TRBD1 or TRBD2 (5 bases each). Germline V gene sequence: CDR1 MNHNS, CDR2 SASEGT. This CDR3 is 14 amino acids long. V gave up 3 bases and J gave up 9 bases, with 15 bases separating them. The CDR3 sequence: CASSESLGRFEQFF. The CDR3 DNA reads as TGTGCCAGCAGTGAGTCTTTGGGACGGTTTGAGCAGTTCTTC.

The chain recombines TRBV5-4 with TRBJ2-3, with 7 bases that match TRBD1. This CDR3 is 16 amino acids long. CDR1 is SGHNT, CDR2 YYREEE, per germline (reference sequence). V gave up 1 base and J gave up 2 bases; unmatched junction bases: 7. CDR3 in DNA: TGTGCCAGCAGCTTGTATCAGGGGGTACCCACAGATACGCAGTATTTT. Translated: CASSLYQGVPTDTQYF.

CDR3 in amino acids: CASSQDTTGRQPQHF. The CDR3 DNA sequence: TGTGCCAGCAGCCAAGATACGACAGGCAGGCAGCCCCAGCATTTT. This chain connects TRBV4-2 to TRBJ1-5, with D tentatively TRBD1 (6 bases). The CDR3 runs to 15 residues. V was pared by 0 bases and J by 7 bases, with 13 bases between. Germline-derived CDR1 and CDR2 are LGHNA and YNFKEQ.

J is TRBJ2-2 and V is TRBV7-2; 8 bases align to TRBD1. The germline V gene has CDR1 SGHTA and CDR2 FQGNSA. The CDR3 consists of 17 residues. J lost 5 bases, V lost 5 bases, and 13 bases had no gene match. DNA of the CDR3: TGTGCCAGCAGCCGCGACAGGGGTTTTGTTTTTACCGGGGAGCTGTTTTTT. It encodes CASSRDRGFVFTGELFF.

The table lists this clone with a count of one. The CDR3 protein is CASSLVDRDSYNEQFF. The CDR3 DNA follows: TGTGCCAGCAGCTTGGTAGACAGGGATAGTTACAATGAGCAGTTCTTC. This chain joins TRBV5-6 and TRBJ2-1; 7 nucleotides align to TRBD1. The germline V gene encodes CDR1 SGHDT and CDR2 YYEEEE. V lost 0 bases to trimming and J lost 4 bases; unmatched junction nucleotides: 7. The CDR3 runs 16 residues.

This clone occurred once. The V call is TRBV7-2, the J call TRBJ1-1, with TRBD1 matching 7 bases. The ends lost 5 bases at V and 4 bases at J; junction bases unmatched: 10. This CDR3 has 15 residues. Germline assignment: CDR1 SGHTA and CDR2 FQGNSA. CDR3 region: CASSALTGVGTEAFF. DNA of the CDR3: TGTGCCAGCAGCGCCCTAACAGGGGTCGGCACTGAAGCTTTCTTT.

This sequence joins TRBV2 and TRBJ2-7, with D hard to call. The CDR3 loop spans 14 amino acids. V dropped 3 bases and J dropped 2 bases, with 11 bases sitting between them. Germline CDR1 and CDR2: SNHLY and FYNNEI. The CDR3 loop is CASSEDVWAYEQYF. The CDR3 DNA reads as TGTGCCAGCAGTGAGGACGTCTGGGCCTACGAGCAGTACTTC.

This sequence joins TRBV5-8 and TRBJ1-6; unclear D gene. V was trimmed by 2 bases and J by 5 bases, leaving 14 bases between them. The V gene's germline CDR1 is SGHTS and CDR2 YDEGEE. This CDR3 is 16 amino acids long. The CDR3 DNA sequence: TGTGCCAGCAGCTTAGGCAGCCCAGCGGATAATTCACCCCTCCACTTT. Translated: CASSLGSPADNSPLHF.

The CDR3 here is CASSTTPGGTGELFF. The CDR3, as DNA: TGTGCCAGCAGCACTACTCCGGGCGGCACCGGGGAGCTGTTTTTT. V and J are TRBV5-4 and TRBJ2-2; D unclear. V was clipped by 4 bases and J by 4 bases, with 14 bases between them. CDR1 is SGHNT, CDR2 YYREEE, per germline (reference sequence). The CDR3 covers 15 residues.

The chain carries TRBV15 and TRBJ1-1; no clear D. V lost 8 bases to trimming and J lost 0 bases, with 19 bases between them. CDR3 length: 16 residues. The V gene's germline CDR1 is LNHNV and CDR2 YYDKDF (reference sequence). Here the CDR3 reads CATPARFRPLNTEAFF. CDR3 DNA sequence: TGTGCCACCCCCGCAAGGTTCCGACCCCTGAACACTGAAGCTTTCTTT.

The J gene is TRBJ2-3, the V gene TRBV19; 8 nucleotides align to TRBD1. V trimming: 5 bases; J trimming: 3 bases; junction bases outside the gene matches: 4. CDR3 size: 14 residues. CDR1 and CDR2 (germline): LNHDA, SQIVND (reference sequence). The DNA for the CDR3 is TGTGCCAGTAGTCTCAGGGGGCGGACAGATACGCAGTATTTT. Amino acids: CASSLRGRTDTQYF.

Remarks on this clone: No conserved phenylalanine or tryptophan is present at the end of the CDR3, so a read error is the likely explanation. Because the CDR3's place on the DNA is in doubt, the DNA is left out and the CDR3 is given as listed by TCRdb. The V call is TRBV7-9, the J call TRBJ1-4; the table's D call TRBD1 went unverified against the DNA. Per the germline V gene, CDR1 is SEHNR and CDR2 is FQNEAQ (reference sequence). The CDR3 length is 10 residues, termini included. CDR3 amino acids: CASSARDRGI.

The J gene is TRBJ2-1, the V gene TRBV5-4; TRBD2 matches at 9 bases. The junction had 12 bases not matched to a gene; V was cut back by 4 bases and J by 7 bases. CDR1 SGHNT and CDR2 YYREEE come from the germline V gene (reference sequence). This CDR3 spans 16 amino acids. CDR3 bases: TGTGCCAGCAGCCGCGGGGGGGTAGCGGGAGTGAATGAGCAGTTCTTC. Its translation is CASSRGGVAGVNEQFF.

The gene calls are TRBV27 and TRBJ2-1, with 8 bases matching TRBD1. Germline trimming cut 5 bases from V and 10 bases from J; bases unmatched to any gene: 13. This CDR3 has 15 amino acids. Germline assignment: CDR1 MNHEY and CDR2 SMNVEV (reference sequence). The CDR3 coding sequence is TGTGCCAGCAGTCTCTCCCCCGGGACAGGCCGAGAGCAGTTCTTC. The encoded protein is CASSLSPGTGREQFF.

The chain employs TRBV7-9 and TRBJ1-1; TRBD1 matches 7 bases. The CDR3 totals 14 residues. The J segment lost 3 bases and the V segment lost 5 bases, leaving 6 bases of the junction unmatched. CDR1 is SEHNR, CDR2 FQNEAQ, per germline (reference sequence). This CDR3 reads CASSPGGVYTEAFF. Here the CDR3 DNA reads TGTGCCAGCAGCCCAGGGGGGGTATACACTGAAGCTTTCTTT.

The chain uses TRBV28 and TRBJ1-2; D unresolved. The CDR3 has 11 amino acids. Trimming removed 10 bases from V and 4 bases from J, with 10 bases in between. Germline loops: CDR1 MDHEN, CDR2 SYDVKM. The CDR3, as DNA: TGTGCCACCTACCGTCTCTATGGCTACACCTTC. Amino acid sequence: CATYRLYGYTF.

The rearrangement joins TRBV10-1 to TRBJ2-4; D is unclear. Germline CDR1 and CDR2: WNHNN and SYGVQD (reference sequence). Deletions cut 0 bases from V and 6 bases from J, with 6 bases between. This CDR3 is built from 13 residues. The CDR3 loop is CASSESVGNIQYF. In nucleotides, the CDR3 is TGCGCCAGCAGTGAGTCAGTGGGAAACATTCAGTACTTC.